The T cell receptor delta chain under discussion was sequenced for a study of delta chains in infants with herpesvirus infections (dated by TCRdb to 2021 to 2023). For context, the study as a whole: From birth, the study prospectively followed a Ugandan infant birth cohort to characterize gammadelta T cell responses to primary cytomegalovirus (CMV) infection. Infant blood samples were grouped into approximate age categories of 1.5, 4, 8 and 12 months. In infants who were infected with CMV after birth, the study searched for a public fetal Vdelta1/Vgamma8 gammadelta TCR clonotype. Previously published Belgian fetal and cord blood gammadelta TCR data were included only for comparison and were not generated in this cohort. Using PBMC, gammadelta TCRs were sequenced for 15 to 20 CMV-infected infants, one of whom was congenitally infected, and for several CMV-uninfected infants who had enough sample available. Study-level results and caveats: Of some 20 CMV-infected infants, several carried the public Vdelta1 clonotype: three infants infected postnatally before 120 days of age and the congenitally infected infant. In CMV-uninfected infants, the public clonotype might still be present but below the detection limit. Public-clonotype frequency among Vdelta1 cells appeared to be inversely correlated with age at infection and was observed to decay rapidly, seemingly without persisting beyond around 8 weeks. The public clonotype was detected only at the first time point after infection and was not found in uninfected infants or in infants infected after 120 days. A small sample size and the lack of race- or environment-matched controls were noted by the authors, because CMV is acquired by nearly all Ugandans before adulthood.

Library generation was performed with RT-PCR. PBMC RNA was reverse transcribed with SuperScript II using gamma-chain- and delta-chain-specific primers to generate TCR cDNA. cDNA was purified with AMPure XP beads, amplified, and indexed with Illumina adapters using the Nextera XT Index Kit. Sequencing of gammadelta TCR libraries was carried out on an Illumina MiSeq using a V2 300-cycle kit. Turning to the authors' computational methods: Using MiXCR v2.1.12, CDR3 sequences were assembled, and reads were mapped onto D, J and V genes obtained from GenBank. VDJtools v1.2.1 was used to carry out repertoire analyses of the CDR3 clonotypes. After TCRdb called clones again from the public reads with CATT, rows with identical DNA were merged. TCRdb's processing, not the authors' own work, is the source of the V and J calls. The sample table shows 3,400 or so delta-chain clones, and approximately 32% are seen once. The top ten clonotypes cover less than 8.5% of the sample.

Infants were enrolled after their mothers, pregnant women receiving prenatal care in Kampala, Uganda, were recruited, and documentation of maternal HIV status was required. Weekly visits were made to families, and infant clinical information, oral swabs and peripheral blood were collected beginning at 6 weeks of age and every 4 months thereafter. Blood was drawn into heparin tubes, and PBMC were isolated via Ficoll-Paque density gradient centrifugation and then cryopreserved. On this clone: Its antigen is still unknown. No base quality values were provided; no much bigger clone lies one nucleotide off.

The CDR3 goes from the cysteine to the phenylalanine over 21 residues. CDR3 DNA only is kept here, 63 bases in frame from base 1. Here V drops 0 bases and J drops 4 bases, and the junction holds 21 bases not matched to any gene. From the germline V gene, CDR1 is TSWWSYY and CDR2 is QGS. The sequence was collected from a human donor who was a Ugandan infant, either HIV-exposed or HIV-unexposed (not recorded which). Sequenced here: peripheral blood, sampled at time point 3 of longitudinal follow-up. Rearrangement joined TRDV1 to TRDJ1; 9 bases in between match TRDD3. CDR3 sequence: CALGELGLRTSFWGIIDKLIF. The sequence in DNA is TGTGCTCTTGGGGAACTAGGCCTCCGAACCTCGTTCTGGGGGATTATCGATAAACTCATCTTT.